The present TCR beta chain was sequenced within a study of vaccination effects on CD4 cells after COVID-19. Background on the study: Vaccination of participants consisted of two doses of either the BNT162b2 or mRNA-1273 vaccine. Findings and caveats of the study: Marked clonal contraction of both clone types appeared late after vaccination.

On this clone itself: Its antigen is undetermined.

V lost 7 bases and J 5 bases, leaving 14 bases between the germline ends. Germline assignment: CDR1 SQVTM and CDR2 ANQGSEA. The CDR3 is 12 residues long. Subsequent to less than 13 days of culture, CD4+ T cells were isolated. Absence of prior SARS-CoV-2 infection characterized the vaccine recipients, who showed negative nucleocapsid antibodies. TCRdb's table, derived via immunoSEQ multiplex PCR, lists solely in-frame clones and lacks some. This sample has 50,000 or so clones, with 65% to 80% found just once. This chain uses TRBV29-1 with TRBJ1-2; perhaps TRBD1 as D (6 bases). The sample consisted of CD4+ T cells from PBMCs cultured without peptide, taken before COVID-19 vaccination. The clonotype was recovered from a human donor who received a COVID-19 vaccine. The CDR3 DNA reads as TGCAGCGCCTCACAGGGAAATTATGGCTACACCTTC. Translation gives CSASQGNYGYTF.